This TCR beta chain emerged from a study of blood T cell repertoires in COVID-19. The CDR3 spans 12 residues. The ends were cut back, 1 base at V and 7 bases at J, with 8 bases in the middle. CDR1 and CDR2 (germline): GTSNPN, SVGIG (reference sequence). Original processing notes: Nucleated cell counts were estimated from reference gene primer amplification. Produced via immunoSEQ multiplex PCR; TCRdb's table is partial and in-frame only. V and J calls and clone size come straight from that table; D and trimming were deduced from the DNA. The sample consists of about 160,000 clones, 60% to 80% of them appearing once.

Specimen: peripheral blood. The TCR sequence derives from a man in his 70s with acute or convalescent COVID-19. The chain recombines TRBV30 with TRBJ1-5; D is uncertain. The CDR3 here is CAWSAVGQPQHF. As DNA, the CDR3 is TGTGCCTGGAGTGCAGTGGGCCAGCCCCAGCATTTT.